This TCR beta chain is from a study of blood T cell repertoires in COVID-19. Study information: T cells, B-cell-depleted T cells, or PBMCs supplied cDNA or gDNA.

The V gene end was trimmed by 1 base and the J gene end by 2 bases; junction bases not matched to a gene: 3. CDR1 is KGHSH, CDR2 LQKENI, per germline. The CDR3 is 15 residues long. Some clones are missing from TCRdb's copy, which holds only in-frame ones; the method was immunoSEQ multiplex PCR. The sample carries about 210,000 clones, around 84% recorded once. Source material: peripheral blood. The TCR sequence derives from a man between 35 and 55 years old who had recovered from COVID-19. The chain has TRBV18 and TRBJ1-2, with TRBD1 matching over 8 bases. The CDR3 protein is CASSPRTGPNYGYTF. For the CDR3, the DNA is TGTGCCAGCTCACCACGGACAGGGCCGAACTATGGCTACACCTTC.